The 2 T cell receptor beta chains listed next were all sequenced from one sample in a study of T cell repertoires in cytomegalovirus infection. No antigen is known for these receptors. Via MiXCR, TCRdb re-called the reads, giving one row per CDR3 protein. This repertoire shows 80,000 or so distinct CDR3 sequences, 20% to 30% found once; its top ten account for about half. Sample: CD8+ T cells from cultured PBMCs, taken from culture after CMV antigen stimulation. Receptors originate from a human donor in good health (CMV status not recorded). Some clones in this sample may be carry-over from other donors' samples.

With respect to this clonotype: The junction and the germline gene differ at one end; a read error may be behind it. The V and J genes are TRBV19 and TRBJ2-7; 8 bases match TRBD1. CDR3 size: 13 residues. Germline assignment: CDR1 LNHDA and CDR2 SQIVND (reference sequence). The CDR3 nucleotides are TGTGCCAGTGGTATCACCGGACAGGGCGAGCAGTACTTC. This sequence encodes CASGITGQGEQYF.

The gene calls are TRBV29-1 and TRBJ2-6; D ambiguous. V lost 4 bases and J 0 bases, leaving 7 bases between the germline ends. The CDR3 consists of 14 residues. The germline CDR1 and CDR2 sequences are SQVTM and ANQGSEA. The CDR3 region is CSVVTNSGANVLTF. For the CDR3, the DNA is TGCAGCGTTGTCACTAACTCTGGGGCCAACGTCCTGACTTTC.